This T cell receptor beta chain was documented in a study of blood T cell repertoires in COVID-19. Study background: The United States, Italy and Spain were the sources of the acute and convalescent COVID-19 samples. In each case, the material was cDNA or gDNA derived from T cells, B-cell-depleted T cells, or PBMCs.

Original analysis: By means of reference gene primer amplification, nucleated cell counts were estimated. Sequencing used immunoSEQ multiplex PCR; TCRdb keeps in-frame clones, though not all of them. The V and J calls and clone size were taken over from that table, and D and trimming were inferred from the DNA. In the table there are roughly 360,000 clones, roughly 80% of which are singletons. Germline values: CDR1 LNHNV, CDR2 YYDKDF (reference sequence). V gave up 0 bases and J gave up 5 bases, with 14 bases separating them. CDR3 size: 16 residues. The sample comprised peripheral blood. This TCR was sampled from a human donor with acute or convalescent COVID-19. The donor label of this sample is uncertain. This sequence joins TRBV15 and TRBJ2-4, with D possibly matching TRBD2 (7 bases). The CDR3 DNA sequence: TGTGCCACCAGCAGAGATTGGCGGGGGCAGGAAAACATTCAGTACTTC. Its translation is CATSRDWRGQENIQYF.